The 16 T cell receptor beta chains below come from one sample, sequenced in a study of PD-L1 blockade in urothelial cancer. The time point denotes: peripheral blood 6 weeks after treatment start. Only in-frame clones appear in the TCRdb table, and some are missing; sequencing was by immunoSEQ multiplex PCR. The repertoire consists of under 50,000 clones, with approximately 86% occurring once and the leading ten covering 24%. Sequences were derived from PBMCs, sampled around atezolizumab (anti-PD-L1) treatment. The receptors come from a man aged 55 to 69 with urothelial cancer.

The CDR3 sequence is CASSKRDTGELFF. Here the CDR3 DNA reads TGTGCCAGCAGTAAGCGGGACACCGGGGAGCTGTTTTTT. V and J are TRBV6-4 and TRBJ2-2; TRBD2 might be the D (6 bases). In germline, CDR1 is MRHNA, CDR2 SNTAGT. Trimming took off 5 bases at V and 3 bases at J, with 7 bases between the two ends. The CDR3 length is 13 residues.

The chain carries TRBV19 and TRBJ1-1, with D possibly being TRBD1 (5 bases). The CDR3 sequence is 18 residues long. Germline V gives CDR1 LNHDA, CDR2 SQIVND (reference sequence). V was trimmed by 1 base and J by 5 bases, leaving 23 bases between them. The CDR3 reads CASSIGFGVWGRLTEAFF. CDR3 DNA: TGTGCCAGTAGTATAGGTTTTGGGGTATGGGGCCGGTTGACTGAAGCTTTCTTT. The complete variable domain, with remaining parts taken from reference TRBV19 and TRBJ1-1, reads DGGITQSPKYLFRKEGQNVTLSCEQNLNHDAMYWYRQDPGQGLRLIYYSQIVNDFQKGDIAEGYSVSREKKESFPLTVTSAQKNPTAFYLCASSIGFGVWGRLTEAFFGQGTRLTVV.

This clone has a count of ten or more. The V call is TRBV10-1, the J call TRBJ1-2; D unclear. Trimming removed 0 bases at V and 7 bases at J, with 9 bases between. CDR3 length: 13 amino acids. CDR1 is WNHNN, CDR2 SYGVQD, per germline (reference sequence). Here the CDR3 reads CASSESREFGYTF. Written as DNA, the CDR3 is TGCGCCAGCAGTGAGTCTAGGGAGTTTGGCTACACCTTC.

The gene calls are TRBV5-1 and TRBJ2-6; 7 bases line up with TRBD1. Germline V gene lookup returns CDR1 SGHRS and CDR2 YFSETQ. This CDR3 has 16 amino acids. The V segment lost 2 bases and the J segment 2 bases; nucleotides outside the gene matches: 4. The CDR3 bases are TGCGCCAGCAGCTTCGAAGGGGGCGCTGGGGCCAACGTCCTGACTTTC. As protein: CASSFEGGAGANVLTF.

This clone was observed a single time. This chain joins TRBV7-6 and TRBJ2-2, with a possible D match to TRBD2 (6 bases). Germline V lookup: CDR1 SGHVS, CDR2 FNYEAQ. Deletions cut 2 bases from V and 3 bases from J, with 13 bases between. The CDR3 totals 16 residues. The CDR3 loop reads CASSLREDSYTGELFF. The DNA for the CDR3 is TGTGCCAGCAGCTTAAGGGAGGACTCTTACACCGGGGAGCTGTTTTTT.

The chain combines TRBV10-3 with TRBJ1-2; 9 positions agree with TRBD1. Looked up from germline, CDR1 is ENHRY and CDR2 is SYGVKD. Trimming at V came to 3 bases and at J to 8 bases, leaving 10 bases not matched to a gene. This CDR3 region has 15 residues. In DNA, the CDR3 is TGTGCCATCAGTGAATTCGGGGGACAGGGAGGCGGCTACACCTTC. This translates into CAISEFGGQGGGYTF.

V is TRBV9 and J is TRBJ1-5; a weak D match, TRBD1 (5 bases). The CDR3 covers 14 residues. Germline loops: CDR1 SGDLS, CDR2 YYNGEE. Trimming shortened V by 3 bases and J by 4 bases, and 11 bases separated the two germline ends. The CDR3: CASSGGTVNQPQHF. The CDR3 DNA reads TGTGCCAGCAGCGGAGGGACTGTGAATCAGCCCCAGCATTTT.

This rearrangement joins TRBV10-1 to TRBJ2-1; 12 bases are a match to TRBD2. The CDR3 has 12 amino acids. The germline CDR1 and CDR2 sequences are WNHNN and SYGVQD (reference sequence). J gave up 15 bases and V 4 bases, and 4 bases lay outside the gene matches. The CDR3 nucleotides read TGCGCCAGCAGTGCAACTAGCGGGAGGTTGTTCTTC. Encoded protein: CASSATSGRLFF.

Here the CDR3 DNA reads TGTGCCAGTATTCGGACTAGCGGGAGGCTTAACACCGGGGAGCTGTTTTTT. It yields the protein CASIRTSGRLNTGELFF. The V gene is TRBV19, the J gene TRBJ2-2; 14 positions agree with TRBD2. The CDR3 is 17 residues long. V lost 7 bases to trimming and J lost 2 bases; unmatched junction nucleotides: 6. Germline loops: CDR1 LNHDA, CDR2 SQIVND (reference sequence).

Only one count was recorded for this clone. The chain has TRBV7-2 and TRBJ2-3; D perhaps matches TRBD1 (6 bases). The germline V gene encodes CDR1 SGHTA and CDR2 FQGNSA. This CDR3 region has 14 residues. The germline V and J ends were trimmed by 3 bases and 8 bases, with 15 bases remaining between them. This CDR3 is CASSLRQGMGTQYF. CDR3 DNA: TGTGCCAGCAGCTTGAGGCAGGGGATGGGTACGCAGTATTTT.

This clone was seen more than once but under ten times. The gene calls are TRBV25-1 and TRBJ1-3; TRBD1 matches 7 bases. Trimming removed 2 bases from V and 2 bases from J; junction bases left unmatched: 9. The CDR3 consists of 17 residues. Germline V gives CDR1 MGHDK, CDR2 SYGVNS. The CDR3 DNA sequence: TGTGCCAGCAGTGAACTGACAGGGTTAATCCCTGGAAACACCATATATTTT. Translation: CASSELTGLIPGNTIYF.

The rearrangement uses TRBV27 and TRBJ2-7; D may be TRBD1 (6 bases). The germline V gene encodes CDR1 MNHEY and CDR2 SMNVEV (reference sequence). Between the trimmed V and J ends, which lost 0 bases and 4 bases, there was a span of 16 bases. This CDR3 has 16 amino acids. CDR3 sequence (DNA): TGTGCCAGCAGTTTATCCAAGGGGACACTTACGTACGAGCAGTACTTC. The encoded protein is CASSLSKGTLTYEQYF.

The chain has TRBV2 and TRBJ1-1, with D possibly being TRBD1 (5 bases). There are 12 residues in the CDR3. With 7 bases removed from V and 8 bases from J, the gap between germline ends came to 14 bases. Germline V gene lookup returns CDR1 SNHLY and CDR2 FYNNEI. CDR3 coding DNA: TGTGCCAGCAAAACAGGTCCTGGGGAAGCTTTCTTT. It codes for CASKTGPGEAFF.

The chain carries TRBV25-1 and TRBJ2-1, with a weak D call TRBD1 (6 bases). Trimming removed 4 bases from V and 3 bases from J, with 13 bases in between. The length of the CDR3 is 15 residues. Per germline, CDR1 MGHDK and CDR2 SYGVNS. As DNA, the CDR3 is TGTGCCAGCAGTGGGGACAAGGGGAACTACAATGAGCAGTTCTTC. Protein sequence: CASSGDKGNYNEQFF. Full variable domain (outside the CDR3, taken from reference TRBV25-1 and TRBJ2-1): EADIYQTPRYLVIGTGKKITLECSQTMGHDKMYWYQQDPGMELHLIHYSYGVNSTEKGDLSSESTVSRIRTEHFPLTLESARPSHTSQYLCASSGDKGNYNEQFFGPGTRLTVL.

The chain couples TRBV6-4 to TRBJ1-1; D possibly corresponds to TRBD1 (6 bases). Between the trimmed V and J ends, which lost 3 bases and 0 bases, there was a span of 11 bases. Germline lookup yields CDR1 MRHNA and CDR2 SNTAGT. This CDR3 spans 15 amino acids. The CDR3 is CASSDGQTMNTEAFF. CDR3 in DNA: TGTGCCAGCAGTGATGGACAGACCATGAACACTGAAGCTTTCTTT.

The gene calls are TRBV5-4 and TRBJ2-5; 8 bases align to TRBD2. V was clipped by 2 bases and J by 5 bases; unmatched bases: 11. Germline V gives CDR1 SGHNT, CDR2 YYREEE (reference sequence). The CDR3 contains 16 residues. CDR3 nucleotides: TGTGCCAGCAGCTTTGGCGGGAGGCCCGGGAAGGAGACCCAGTACTTC. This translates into CASSFGGRPGKETQYF. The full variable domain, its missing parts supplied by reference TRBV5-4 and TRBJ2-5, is ETGVTQSPTHLIKTRGQQVTLRCSSQSGHNTVSWYQQALGQGPQFIFQYYREEENGRGNFPPRFSGLQFPNYSSELNVNALELDDSALYLCASSFGGRPGKETQYFGPGTRLLVL.